The T cell receptor beta chain under discussion was sequenced for a study of T cell changes during pregnancy in multiple sclerosis. Sequencing was performed with immunoSEQ multiplex PCR; in TCRdb, only in-frame clones are kept and a portion is missing. The repertoire holds around 35,000 clones, with around nine tenths as singletons. Per the germline V gene, CDR1 is LGHNA and CDR2 is YSLEER. The V segment lost 1 base and the J segment 7 bases; nucleotides outside the gene matches: 5. The CDR3 is 16 amino acids. This sequence joins TRBV4-3 and TRBJ2-1; 12 bases are shared with TRBD2. The specimen was CD4+ T cells from peripheral blood mononuclear cells, collected in the second trimester of pregnancy. The origin of this receptor is a female donor with multiple sclerosis, enrolled in a pregnancy study. DNA of the CDR3: TGCGCCAGCAGCCAAGCCGGGACTAGCGGGTTAAATGAGCAGTTCTTC. It translates to CASSQAGTSGLNEQFF.